This TCR beta chain was sequenced during a study of T cells after yellow fever vaccination. The sample holds many counts of this clonotype. The junction had 7 bases not matched to a gene; V was cut back by 2 bases and J by 8 bases. Germline loops: CDR1 LGHNA, CDR2 YSLEER. The CDR3 sequence is 15 residues long. UMIs were added to TCR cDNA along with a universal primer site when it was made by 5'RACE template switching. TCRdb recomputed calls from the 5' RACE reads with MiXCR, one row per CDR3 protein. The profile covers a few hundred thousand distinct CDR3 sequences, with 4% to 5.5% appearing a single time and 15% to 20% taken by the ten largest.

J is TRBJ2-1 and V is TRBV4-3; 9 positions agree with TRBD2. The receptor was derived from a man in his late teens or twenties who received the YFV17D yellow fever vaccine. Sequences were derived from PBMCs, sampled 15 days after the yellow fever booster vaccination. CDR3 sequence reads: CASSQLAGRIDEQFF. The CDR3 DNA sequence: TGCGCCAGCAGCCAACTAGCGGGGAGAATCGATGAGCAGTTCTTC.